Reported below is one T cell receptor (beta chain). The antigen remains unidentified. V lost 2 bases and J lost 4, with 13 bases in between. The germline gives CDR1 SGHRS, CDR2 YFSETQ. This CDR3 has 15 amino acids. The data were obtained in a study of cytomegalovirus exposure and HLA in healthy donors. Regarding the study as a whole: Across all donors, roughly uniform sequencing depth was an assumption of the presence/absence analyses. Some TCR beta chains (roughly 150 of them) were listed as cytomegalovirus-associated. Available immune exposure information covered CMV serostatus only. Researchers reported in a later analysis that a missense DCLRE1C variant was tied to TCR beta V- and J-gene trimming.

PCR used 60 Vbeta primers and 13 Jbeta primers. The repertoire was sequenced with immunoSEQ multiplex PCR; TCRdb's copy has only in-frame clones and lacks some. The sample carries 65,000 to 95,000 clones, roughly 82% recorded once. The V gene is TRBV5-1, the J gene TRBJ1-5; perhaps TRBD1 as D (5 bases). Sequences were obtained from PBMCs. The source of this sequence is a man between 65 and 85 years old in good health and CMV-seronegative. The CDR3 region is CASSLSPGQNQPQHF. CDR3 nucleotide sequence: TGCGCCAGCAGCTTATCACCAGGACAAAATCAGCCCCAGCATTTT.